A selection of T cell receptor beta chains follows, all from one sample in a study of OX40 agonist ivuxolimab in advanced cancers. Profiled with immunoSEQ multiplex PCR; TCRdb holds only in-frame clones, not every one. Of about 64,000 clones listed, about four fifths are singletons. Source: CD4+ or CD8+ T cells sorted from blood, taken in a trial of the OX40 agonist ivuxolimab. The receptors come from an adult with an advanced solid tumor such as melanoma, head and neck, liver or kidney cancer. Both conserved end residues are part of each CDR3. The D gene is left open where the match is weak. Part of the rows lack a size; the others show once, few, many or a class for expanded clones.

DNA: TGTGCCAGCAGCTTCCTCACGGAGACTGAAGCTTTCTTT
CDR3: CASSFLTETEAFF
size: few
length: 13
D: NA
J: TRBJ1-1
V: TRBV7-9

DNA: TGTGCCTGGAGCCGGGACCGCAGAGAGACCCAGTACTTC
CDR3: CAWSRDRRETQYF
size: NA
length: 13
D: NA
J: TRBJ2-5
V: TRBV30

DNA: TGTGCCAGCAGCACCGACACCAGCTCTGGAAACACCATATATTTT
CDR3: CASSTDTSSGNTIYF
size: NA
length: 15
D: NA
J: TRBJ1-3
V: TRBV7-9

DNA: TGTGCCAGCTCACCACCGGTCCACACTGAAGCTTTCTTT
CDR3: CASSPPVHTEAFF
size: NA
length: 13
D: NA
J: TRBJ1-1
V: TRBV18

DNA: TGCGCCAGCAGCTTGGGGGACAGGGATTTCTACGAGCAGTACTTC
CDR3: CASSLGDRDFYEQYF
size: NA
length: 15
D: TRBD1
J: TRBJ2-7
V: TRBV5-1

DNA: TGTGCCATCAGTAGCGGCCCCCCGGGTGGCACAGATACGCAGTATTTT
CDR3: CAISSGPPGGTDTQYF
size: NA
length: 16
D: NA
J: TRBJ2-3
V: TRBV10-3

DNA: TGCGCCAGCAGAAGAGATCGAGCAAGGACAGGGGGCCCAGATACGCAGTATTTT
CDR3: CASRRDRARTGGPDTQYF
size: NA
length: 18
D: TRBD1
J: TRBJ2-3
V: TRBV10-2

DNA: TGTGCCAGCAGCTCTCCAGTCACGTCGGAGACCCAGTACTTC
CDR3: CASSSPVTSETQYF
size: NA
length: 14
D: NA
J: TRBJ2-5
V: TRBV7-2

DNA: TGTGCCAGCAGCCCACCGGCCTACGAGCAGTACTTC
CDR3: CASSPPAYEQYF
size: few
length: 12
D: NA
J: TRBJ2-7
V: TRBV21-1

DNA: TGTGCCAGCAGCGGGCGGGGGCAGGTGAACACTGAAGCTTTCTTT
CDR3: CASSGRGQVNTEAFF
size: NA
length: 15
D: NA
J: TRBJ1-1
V: TRBV6-5

DNA: TGTGCCAGCAGCCCCCGAGGGGCCCTTGGGCAGTTCTTC
CDR3: CASSPRGALGQFF
size: once
length: 13
D: NA
J: TRBJ2-1
V: TRBV7-3

DNA: TGCGCCAGCAGCCAGGACCCGGGACGGCAGAATTCACCCCTCCACTTT
CDR3: CASSQDPGRQNSPLHF
size: NA
length: 16
D: NA
J: TRBJ1-6
V: TRBV4-3

DNA: TGTGCCAGCAGTTTAAACAGGGGGGTTGTAGGTCAGCCCCAGCATTTT
CDR3: CASSLNRGVVGQPQHF
size: NA
length: 16
D: TRBD1
J: TRBJ1-5
V: TRBV27

DNA: TGTGCCATCAGTGAGTCGACGGGACTAGCGGCTTACTCCTCTAATGAGCAGTTCTTC
CDR3: CAISESTGLAAYSSNEQFF
size: NA
length: 19
D: TRBD2
J: TRBJ2-1
V: TRBV10-3

DNA: TGTGCCAGTAGTCTCCGGGACAGGGCTCGCACCGGGGAGCTGTTTTTT
CDR3: CASSLRDRARTGELFF
size: NA
length: 16
D: TRBD1
J: TRBJ2-2
V: TRBV19

DNA: TGTGCCAGCAGCGGAGGGGGTCCAGAGACCCAGTACTTC
CDR3: CASSGGGPETQYF
size: NA
length: 13
D: NA
J: TRBJ2-5
V: TRBV7-3

DNA: TGTGCCAGCAGCTTAGGTGACCCTCTATTAGGGCAGTTCTTC
CDR3: CASSLGDPLLGQFF
size: NA
length: 14
D: NA
J: TRBJ2-1
V: TRBV11-1

DNA: TGCGCCAGCAGCCAAGACTTCCCCAATCAGCCCCAGCATTTT
CDR3: CASSQDFPNQPQHF
size: NA
length: 14
D: NA
J: TRBJ1-5
V: TRBV5-4

DNA: TGTGCCAGTAGTACGACTAATGAAAAACTGTTTTTT
CDR3: CASSTTNEKLFF
size: NA
length: 12
D: NA
J: TRBJ1-4
V: TRBV19

DNA: TGTGCCAGCAGACGGACTAGCGGGAATGCGCAGTATTTT
CDR3: CASRRTSGNAQYF
size: NA
length: 13
D: TRBD2
J: TRBJ2-3
V: TRBV2